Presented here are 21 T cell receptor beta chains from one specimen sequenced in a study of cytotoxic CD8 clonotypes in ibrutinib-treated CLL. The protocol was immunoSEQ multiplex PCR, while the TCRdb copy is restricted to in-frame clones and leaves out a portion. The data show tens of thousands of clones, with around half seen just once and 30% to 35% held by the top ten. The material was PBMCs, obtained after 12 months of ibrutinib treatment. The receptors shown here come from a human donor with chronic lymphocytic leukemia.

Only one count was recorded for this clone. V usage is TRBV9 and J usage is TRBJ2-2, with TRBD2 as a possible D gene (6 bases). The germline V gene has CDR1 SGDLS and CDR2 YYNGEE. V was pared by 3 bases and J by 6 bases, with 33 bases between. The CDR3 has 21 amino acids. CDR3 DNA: TGTGCCAGCAGCGAGAGAGGGGACCATACCAAACGGAGGGCGATGTCCGGGGAGCTGTTTTTT. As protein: CASSERGDHTKRRAMSGELFF.

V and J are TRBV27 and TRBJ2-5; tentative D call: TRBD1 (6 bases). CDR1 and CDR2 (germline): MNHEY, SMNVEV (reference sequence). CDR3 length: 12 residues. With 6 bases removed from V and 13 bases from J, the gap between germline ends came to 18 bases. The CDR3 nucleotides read TGTGCCAGCAGACCTCATCAGGGACAAGGGTACTTC. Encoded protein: CASRPHQGQGYF.

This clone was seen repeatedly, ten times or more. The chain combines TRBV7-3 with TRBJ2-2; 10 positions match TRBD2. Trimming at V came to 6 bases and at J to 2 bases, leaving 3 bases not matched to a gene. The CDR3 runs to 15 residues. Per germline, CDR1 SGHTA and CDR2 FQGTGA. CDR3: CASRSSGSNTGELFF. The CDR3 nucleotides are TGTGCCAGCAGATCTAGCGGGAGCAACACCGGGGAGCTGTTTTTT.

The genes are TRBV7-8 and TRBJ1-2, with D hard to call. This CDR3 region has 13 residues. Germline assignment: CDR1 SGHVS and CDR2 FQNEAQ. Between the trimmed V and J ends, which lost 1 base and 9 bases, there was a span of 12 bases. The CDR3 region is CASSLGGRVSYTF. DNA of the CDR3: TGTGCCAGCAGCTTAGGAGGGCGCGTGAGCTACACCTTC.

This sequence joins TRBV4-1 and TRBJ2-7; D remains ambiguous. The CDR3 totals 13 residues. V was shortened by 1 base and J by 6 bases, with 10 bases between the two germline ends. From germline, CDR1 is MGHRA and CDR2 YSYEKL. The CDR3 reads CASSQVRTAEQYF. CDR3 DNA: TGCGCCAGCAGCCAAGTGAGGACCGCCGAGCAGTACTTC.

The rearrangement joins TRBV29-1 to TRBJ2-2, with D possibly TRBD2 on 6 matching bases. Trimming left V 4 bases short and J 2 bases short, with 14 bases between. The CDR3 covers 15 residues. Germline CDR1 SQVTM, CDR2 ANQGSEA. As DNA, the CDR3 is TGCAGCGTTGGGGCGTCCGGGAGTAACACCGGGGAGCTGTTTTTT. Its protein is CSVGASGSNTGELFF.

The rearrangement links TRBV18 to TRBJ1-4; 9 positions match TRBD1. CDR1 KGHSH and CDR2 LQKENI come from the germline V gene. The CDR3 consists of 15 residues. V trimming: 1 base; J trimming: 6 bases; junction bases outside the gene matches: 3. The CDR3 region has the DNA TGTGCCAGCTCACCACAGGGACAGGGTTATGAAAAACTGTTTTTT. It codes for CASSPQGQGYEKLFF. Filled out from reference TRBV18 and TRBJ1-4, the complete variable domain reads NAGVMQNPRHLVRRRGQEARLRCSPMKGHSHVYWYRQLPEEGLKFMVYLQKENIIDESGMPKERFSAEFPKEGPSILRIQQVVRGDSAAYFCASSPQGQGYEKLFFGSGTQLSVL.

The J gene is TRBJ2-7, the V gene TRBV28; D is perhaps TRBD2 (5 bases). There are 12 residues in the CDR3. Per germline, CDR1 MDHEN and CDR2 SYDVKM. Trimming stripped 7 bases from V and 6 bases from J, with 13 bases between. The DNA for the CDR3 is TGTGCCAGCACCTCTAGAGGGCGCGAGCAGTACTTC. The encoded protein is CASTSRGREQYF.

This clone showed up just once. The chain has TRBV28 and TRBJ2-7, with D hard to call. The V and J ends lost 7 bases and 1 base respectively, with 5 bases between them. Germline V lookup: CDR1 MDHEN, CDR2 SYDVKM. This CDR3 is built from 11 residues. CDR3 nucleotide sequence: TGTGCCAGCAAAGCTTCCTACGAGCAGTACTTC. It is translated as CASKASYEQYF.

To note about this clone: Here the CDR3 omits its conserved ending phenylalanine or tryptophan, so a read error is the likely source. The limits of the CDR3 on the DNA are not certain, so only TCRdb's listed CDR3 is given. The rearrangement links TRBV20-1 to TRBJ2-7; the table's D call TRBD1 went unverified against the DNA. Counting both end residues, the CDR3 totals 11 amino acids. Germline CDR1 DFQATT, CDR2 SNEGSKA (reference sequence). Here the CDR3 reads CSAQTGQGQTL.

CDR3 nucleotides: TGTGCCAGCAGGCTAGGACAAGCTCAAGAGACCCAGTACTTC. It yields the protein CASRLGQAQETQYF. The V gene is TRBV11-2, the J gene TRBJ2-5; TRBD1 might be the D (5 bases). From germline, CDR1 is SGHAT and CDR2 FQNNGV. Trimming took 6 bases from V and 2 from J, leaving 13 bases between them. CDR3 length: 14 amino acids.

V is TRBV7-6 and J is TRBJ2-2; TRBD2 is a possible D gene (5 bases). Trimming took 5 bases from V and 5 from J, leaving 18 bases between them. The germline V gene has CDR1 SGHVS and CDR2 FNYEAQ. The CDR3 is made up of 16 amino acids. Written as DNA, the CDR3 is TGTGCCAGCAGCCCCGGAGGTGGACTGCGGACCGGGGAGCTGTTTTTT. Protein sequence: CASSPGGGLRTGELFF.

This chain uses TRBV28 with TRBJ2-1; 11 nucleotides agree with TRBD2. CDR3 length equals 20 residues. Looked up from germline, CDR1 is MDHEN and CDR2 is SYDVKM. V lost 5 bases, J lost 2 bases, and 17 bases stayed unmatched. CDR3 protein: CASSASLAGAPRGTYNEQFF. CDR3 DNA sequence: TGTGCCAGCAGTGCGTCACTAGCGGGAGCCCCGAGGGGGACCTACAATGAGCAGTTCTTC.

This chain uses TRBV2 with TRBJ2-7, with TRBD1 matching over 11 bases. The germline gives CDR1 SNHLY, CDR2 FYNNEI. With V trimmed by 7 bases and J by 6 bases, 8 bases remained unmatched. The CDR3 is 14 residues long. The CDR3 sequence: CASTADRGLLEQYF. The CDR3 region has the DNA TGTGCCAGCACCGCGGACAGGGGGCTTCTCGAGCAGTACTTC.

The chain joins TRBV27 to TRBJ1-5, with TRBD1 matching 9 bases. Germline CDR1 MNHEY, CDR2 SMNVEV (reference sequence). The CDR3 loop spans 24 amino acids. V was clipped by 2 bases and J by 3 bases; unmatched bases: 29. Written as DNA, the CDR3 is TGTGCCAGCAGTTTACCCCCGGGACAGGGTAGCCCGCTCGGTACGATATGGTACAATCAGCCCCAGCATTTT. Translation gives CASSLPPGQGSPLGTIWYNQPQHF.

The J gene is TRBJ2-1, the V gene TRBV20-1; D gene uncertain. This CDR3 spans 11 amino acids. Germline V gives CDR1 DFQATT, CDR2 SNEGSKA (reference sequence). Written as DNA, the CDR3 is TGCAGCCTCACATACTACAATGAGCAGTTCTTC. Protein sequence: CSLTYYNEQFF.

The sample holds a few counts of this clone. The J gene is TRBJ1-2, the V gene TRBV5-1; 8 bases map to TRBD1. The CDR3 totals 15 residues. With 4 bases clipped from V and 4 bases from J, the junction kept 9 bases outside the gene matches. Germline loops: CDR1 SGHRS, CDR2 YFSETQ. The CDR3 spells CASSPVSGGFYGYTF. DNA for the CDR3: TGCGCCAGCAGCCCAGTATCAGGGGGCTTCTATGGCTACACCTTC. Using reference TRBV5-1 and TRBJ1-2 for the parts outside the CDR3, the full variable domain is KAGVTQTPRYLIKTRGQQVTLSCSPISGHRSVSWYQQTPGQGLQFLFEYFSETQRNKGNFPGRFSGRQFSNSRSEMNVSTLELGDSALYLCASSPVSGGFYGYTFGSGTRLTVV.

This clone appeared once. Here the CDR3 DNA reads TGTGCCAGCAGTTTGCCAGGGACTAATGGCTACACCTTC. It translates to CASSLPGTNGYTF. The gene calls are TRBV28 and TRBJ1-2; tentative D call: TRBD1 (5 bases). The V and J ends lost 3 bases and 6 bases respectively, with 11 bases between them. The CDR3 sequence is 13 residues long. Per the germline V gene, CDR1 is MDHEN and CDR2 is SYDVKM.

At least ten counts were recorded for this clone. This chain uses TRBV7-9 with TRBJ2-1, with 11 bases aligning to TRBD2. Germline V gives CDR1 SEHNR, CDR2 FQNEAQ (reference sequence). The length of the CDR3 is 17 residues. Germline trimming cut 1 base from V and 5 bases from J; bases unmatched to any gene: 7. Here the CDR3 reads CASSLGVSGRANNEQFF. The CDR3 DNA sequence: TGTGCCAGCAGCTTAGGAGTTAGCGGGAGGGCCAACAATGAGCAGTTCTTC.

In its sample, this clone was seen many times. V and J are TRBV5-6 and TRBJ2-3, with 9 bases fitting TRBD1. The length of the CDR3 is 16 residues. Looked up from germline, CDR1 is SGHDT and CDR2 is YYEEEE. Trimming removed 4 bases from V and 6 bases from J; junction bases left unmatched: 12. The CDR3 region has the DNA TGTGCCAGCAGCCCGCTGGGACAGGGCTTATCGGATACGCAGTATTTT. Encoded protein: CASSPLGQGLSDTQYF.

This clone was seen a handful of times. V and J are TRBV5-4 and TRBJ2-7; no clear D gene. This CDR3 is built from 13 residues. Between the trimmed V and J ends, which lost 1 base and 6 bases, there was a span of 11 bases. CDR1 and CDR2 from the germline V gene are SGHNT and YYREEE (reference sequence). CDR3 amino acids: CASSLFISGEQYF. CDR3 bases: TGTGCCAGCAGCTTGTTCATCTCCGGCGAGCAGTACTTC.